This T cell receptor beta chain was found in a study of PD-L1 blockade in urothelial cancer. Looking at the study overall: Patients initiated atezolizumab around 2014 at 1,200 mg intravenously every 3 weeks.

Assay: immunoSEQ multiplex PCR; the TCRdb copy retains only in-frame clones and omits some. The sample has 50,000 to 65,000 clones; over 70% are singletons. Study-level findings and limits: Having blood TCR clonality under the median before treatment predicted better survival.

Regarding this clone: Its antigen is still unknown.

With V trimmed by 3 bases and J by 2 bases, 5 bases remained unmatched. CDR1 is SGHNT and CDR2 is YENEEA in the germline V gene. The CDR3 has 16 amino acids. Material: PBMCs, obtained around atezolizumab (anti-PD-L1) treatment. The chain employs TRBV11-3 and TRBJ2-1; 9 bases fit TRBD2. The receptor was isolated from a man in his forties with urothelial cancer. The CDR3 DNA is TGTGCCAGCAGCTTCTCTCTAGCGGGGCCCTACAATGAGCAGTTCTTC. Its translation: CASSFSLAGPYNEQFF.